The 17 T cell receptor beta chains in this list originate from one sample, sequenced in a study of blood T cell repertoires in COVID-19. Data came from immunoSEQ multiplex PCR; TCRdb stores just in-frame clones and leaves some out. The table lists 190,000 or so clones, approximately 75% of them singletons. Source material: PBMCs or T cells enriched from blood (not recorded which). These receptors all stem from a man in his forties who had recovered from COVID-19.

This chain connects TRBV6-6 to TRBJ2-1; D call uncertain. V lost 5 bases, J lost 5 bases, and 13 bases lay in between. Germline values: CDR1 MNHNY, CDR2 SVGAGI (reference sequence). This CDR3 has 14 amino acids. The CDR3 nucleotides read TGTGCCAGCAGTGGAACAAACCTAGACAATGAGCAGTTCTTC. Translated, it gives CASSGTNLDNEQFF.

Here the CDR3 DNA reads TGTGCCAGCAGTTCGGACAGGGGCTGCGAGCAGTACTTC. This sequence encodes CASSSDRGCEQYF. This rearrangement joins TRBV6-9 to TRBJ2-7, with TRBD1 matching over 9 bases. The CDR3 spans 13 residues. The V and J ends lost 4 bases and 6 bases, in that order; junction bases with no gene match: 4. Germline lookup yields CDR1 MNHGY and CDR2 SVAAGI.

The chain uses TRBV6-5 and TRBJ2-1; D remains ambiguous. Germline assignment: CDR1 MNHEY and CDR2 SVGAGI. CDR3 size: 14 residues. V was cut by 2 bases and J by 3 bases, with 8 bases left in between. CDR3 sequence (DNA): TGTGCCAGCAGTTACCAGCACTACTACAATGAGCAGTTCTTC. This translates into CASSYQHYYNEQFF.

V usage is TRBV7-3 and J usage is TRBJ2-5, with D possibly matching TRBD2 (6 bases). The length of the CDR3 is 17 residues. Trimming removed 7 bases at V and 1 base at J, with 22 bases between. Germline-derived CDR1 and CDR2 are SGHTA and FQGTGA. The CDR3 is CASINKGGSRSQETQYF. The CDR3 nucleotides read TGTGCCAGCATCAACAAGGGAGGATCCCGAAGCCAAGAGACCCAGTACTTC. Drawing the rest from reference TRBV7-3 and TRBJ2-5, the complete variable domain is GAGVSQTPSNKVTEKGKYVELRCDPISGHTALYWYRQSLGQGPEFLIYFQGTGAADDSGLPNDRFFAVRPEGSVSTLKIQRTERGDSAVYLCASINKGGSRSQETQYFGPGTRLLVL.

A single count supports this clone. The CDR3 loop is CASSTGTSGVKNIQYF. DNA for the CDR3: TGTGCCAGCAGCACCGGGACTAGCGGGGTTAAAAACATTCAGTACTTC. V and J are TRBV21-1 and TRBJ2-4; TRBD2 is the table's D call, not checked against the DNA. TRBV21-1 is a listed pseudogene. There are 16 residues in the CDR3.

This chain joins TRBV23-1 and TRBJ1-6; D uncertain. TRBV23-1 belongs to the ORF category, with a function that is uncertain. This CDR3 has 17 amino acids. V was trimmed by 0 bases and J by 7 bases, leaving 16 bases between them. This CDR3 is CASSQSKGVGRNSPLHF. DNA for the CDR3: TGCGCCAGCAGTCAATCTAAGGGAGTCGGGAGGAATTCACCCCTCCACTTT.

This clone turned up a few times. The J gene is TRBJ2-2, the V gene TRBV24-1; D may be TRBD2 (6 bases). CDR3 length equals 14 residues. The V and J ends lost 7 bases and 1 base respectively, with 9 bases between them. The V gene's germline CDR1 is KGHDR and CDR2 SFDVKD. The CDR3, as DNA: TGTGCCACCAGGGGGACTTTGAACACCGGGGAGCTGTTTTTT. It codes for CATRGTLNTGELFF.

CDR3 coding DNA: TGCGCCAGCAGTCAAAGGAAAAAAAGGGGACAGGGAAGCGAGCAGTACTTC. Translation gives CASSQRKKRGQGSEQYF. The rearrangement links TRBV23-1 to TRBJ2-7; 9 bases agree with TRBD1. TRBV23-1 counts as an open reading frame of uncertain function. This CDR3 has 17 amino acids. V dropped 2 bases and J dropped 6; count of bases not matched to a gene: 14.

This sequence joins TRBV4-2 and TRBJ2-1; TRBD2 matches at 8 bases. Trimming cost V 4 bases and J 10 bases; bases outside gene matches: 15. CDR1 and CDR2 (germline): LGHNA, YNFKEQ. This CDR3 spans 16 amino acids. The CDR3 nucleotides read TGTGCCAGCAGCCCAAACGCCCAGCGGGGGTTGGGGGAGCAGTTCTTC. This encodes CASSPNAQRGLGEQFF.

This clone was observed many times. The V gene is TRBV2, the J gene TRBJ1-1; D uncertain. The ends were cut back, 7 bases at V and 3 bases at J, with 12 bases in the middle. The CDR3 consists of 13 residues. In germline, CDR1 is SNHLY, CDR2 FYNNEI. CDR3 sequence: CASTEGLYTEAFF. The CDR3 DNA reads TGTGCCAGCACGGAGGGATTGTACACTGAAGCTTTCTTT.

J is TRBJ1-1 and V is TRBV6-2 or TRBV6-3, with D perhaps TRBD1 (6 bases). The CDR3 runs to 15 residues. CDR1 and CDR2 from the germline V gene are MNHEY and SVGEGT. V lost 6 bases and J lost 0, with 14 bases in between. CDR3 residues: CASSLTQGMNTEAFF. The DNA for the CDR3 is TGTGCCAGCAGCCTCACTCAGGGGATGAACACTGAAGCTTTCTTT.

V usage is TRBV19 and J usage is TRBJ1-2; D is uncertain. The length of the CDR3 is 13 residues. From germline, CDR1 is LNHDA and CDR2 SQIVND (reference sequence). Trimming took 5 bases from V and 4 from J, leaving 11 bases between them. This CDR3 is CASSYTGSYGYTF. The CDR3 DNA reads as TGTGCCAGTAGTTACACCGGGAGCTATGGCTACACCTTC.

J is TRBJ1-1 and V is TRBV28, with D possibly TRBD1 on 5 matching bases. The CDR3 has 14 residues. With 9 bases removed from V and 7 bases from J, the gap between germline ends came to 21 bases. Germline lookup yields CDR1 MDHEN and CDR2 SYDVKM. CDR3 region: CASQVFGRGGEAFF. The CDR3 DNA sequence: TGTGCCAGTCAAGTCTTTGGGCGGGGCGGTGAAGCTTTCTTT.

The V and J genes are TRBV5-1 and TRBJ2-1, with TRBD2 identical over 7 bases. Germline V CDR1 and CDR2: SGHRS, YFSETQ. The CDR3 is 13 residues long. V was clipped by 3 bases and J by 8 bases; unmatched bases: 5. The CDR3 DNA reads as TGCGCCAGCAGCTGGACTAGTAGCGATGAGCAGTTCTTC. It yields the protein CASSWTSSDEQFF. Full variable domain (missing parts from reference TRBV5-1 and TRBJ2-1): KAGVTQTPRYLIKTRGQQVTLSCSPISGHRSVSWYQQTPGQGLQFLFEYFSETQRNKGNFPGRFSGRQFSNSRSEMNVSTLELGDSALYLCASSWTSSDEQFFGPGTRLTVL.

This clone was seen a handful of times. The V gene is TRBV15, the J gene TRBJ2-1, with unresolved D. V was pared by 0 bases and J by 7 bases, with 10 bases between. The CDR3 is made up of 14 amino acids. CDR1 is LNHNV, CDR2 YYDKDF, per germline (reference sequence). CDR3 in amino acids: CATSRDQKSNEQFF. CDR3 DNA sequence: TGTGCCACCAGCAGAGATCAGAAGTCTAATGAGCAGTTCTTC.

The chain joins TRBV24-1 to TRBJ2-7, with D perhaps matching TRBD2 (7 bases). V lost 4 bases to trimming and J lost 7 bases, with 16 bases between them. This CDR3 has 14 residues. Germline V gene data show CDR1 as KGHDR and CDR2 as SFDVKD. Here the CDR3 reads CATSDGGPTDEQYF. For the CDR3, the DNA is TGTGCCACCAGTGACGGGGGGCCGACAGATGAGCAGTACTTC.

The chain employs TRBV5-4 and TRBJ2-1; D remains ambiguous. This CDR3 spans 13 amino acids. Germline V gene lookup returns CDR1 SGHNT and CDR2 YYREEE (reference sequence). V was clipped by 0 bases and J by 4 bases, with 5 bases between them. The CDR3 spells CASSLASYNEQFF. For the CDR3, the DNA is TGTGCCAGCAGCTTGGCCTCGTACAATGAGCAGTTCTTC.